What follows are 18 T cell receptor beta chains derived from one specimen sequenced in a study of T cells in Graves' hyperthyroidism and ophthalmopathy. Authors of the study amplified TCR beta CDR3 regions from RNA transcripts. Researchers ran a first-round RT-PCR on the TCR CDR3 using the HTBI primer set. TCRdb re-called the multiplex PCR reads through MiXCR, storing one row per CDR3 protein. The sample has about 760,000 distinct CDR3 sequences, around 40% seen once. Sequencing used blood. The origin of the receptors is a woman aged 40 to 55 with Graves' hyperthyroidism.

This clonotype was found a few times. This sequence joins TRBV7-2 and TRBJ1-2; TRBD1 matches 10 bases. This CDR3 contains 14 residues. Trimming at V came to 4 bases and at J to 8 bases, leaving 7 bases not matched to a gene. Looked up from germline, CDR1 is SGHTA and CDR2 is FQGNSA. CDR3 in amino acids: CASSYRGQGTGYTF. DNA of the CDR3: TGTGCCAGCAGCTACCGGGGACAGGGGACAGGCTACACCTTC. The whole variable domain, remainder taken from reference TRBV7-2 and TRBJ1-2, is GAGVSQSPSNKVTEKGKDVELRCDPISGHTALYWYRQSLGQGLEFLIYFQGNSAPDKSGLPSDRFSAERTGGSVSTLTIQRTQQEDSAVYLCASSYRGQGTGYTFGSGTRLTVV.

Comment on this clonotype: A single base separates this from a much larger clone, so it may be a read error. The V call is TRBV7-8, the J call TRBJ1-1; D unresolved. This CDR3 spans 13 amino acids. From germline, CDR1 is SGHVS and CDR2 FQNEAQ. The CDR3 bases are TGTGCCAGCGGCGGGTACGTGAACACTGAAGCTCTCTTT. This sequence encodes CASGGYVNTEALF.

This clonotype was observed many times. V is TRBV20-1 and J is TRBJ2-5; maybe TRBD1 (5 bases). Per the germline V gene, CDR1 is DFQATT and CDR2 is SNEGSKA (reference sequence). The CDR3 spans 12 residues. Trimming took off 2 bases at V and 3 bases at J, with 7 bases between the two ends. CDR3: CSARQGEETQYF. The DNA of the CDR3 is TGCAGTGCTAGACAGGGCGAAGAGACCCAGTACTTC.

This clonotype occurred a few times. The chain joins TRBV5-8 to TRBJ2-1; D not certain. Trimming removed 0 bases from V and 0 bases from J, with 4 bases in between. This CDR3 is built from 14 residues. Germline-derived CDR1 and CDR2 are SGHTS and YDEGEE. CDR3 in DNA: TGTGCCAGCAGCTTGGTAACCTCCTACAATGAGCAGTTCTTC. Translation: CASSLVTSYNEQFF.

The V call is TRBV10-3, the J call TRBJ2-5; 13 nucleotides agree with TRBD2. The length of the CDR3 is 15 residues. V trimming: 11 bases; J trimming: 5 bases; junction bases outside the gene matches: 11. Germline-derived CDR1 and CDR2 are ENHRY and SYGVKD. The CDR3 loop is CASGLAGVQEETQYF. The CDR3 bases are TGTGCCTCCGGACTAGCGGGAGTCCAGGAGGAGACCCAGTACTTC.

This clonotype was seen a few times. The CDR3 sequence: CATSETGQNYGYTF. As DNA, the CDR3 is TGTGCCACCAGTGAGACAGGGCAAAACTATGGCTACACCTTC. J is TRBJ1-2 and V is TRBV24-1; 7 bases match TRBD1. The J segment lost 2 bases and the V segment lost 4 bases, leaving 3 bases of the junction unmatched. The CDR3 consists of 14 residues. CDR1 is KGHDR and CDR2 is SFDVKD in the germline V gene.

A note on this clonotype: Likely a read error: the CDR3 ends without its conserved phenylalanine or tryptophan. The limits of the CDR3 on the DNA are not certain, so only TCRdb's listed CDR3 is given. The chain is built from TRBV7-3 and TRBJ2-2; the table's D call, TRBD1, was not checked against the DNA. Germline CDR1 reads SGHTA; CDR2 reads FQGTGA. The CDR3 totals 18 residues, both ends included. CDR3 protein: CASSLWDRGHREHRGAGR.

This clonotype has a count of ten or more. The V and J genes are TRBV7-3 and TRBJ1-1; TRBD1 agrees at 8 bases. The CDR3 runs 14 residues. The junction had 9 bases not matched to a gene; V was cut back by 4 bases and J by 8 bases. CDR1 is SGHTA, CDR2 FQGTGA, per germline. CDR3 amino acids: CASSSGQVRAEAFF. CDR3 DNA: TGTGCCAGCAGCTCGGGACAGGTGAGGGCGGAAGCTTTCTTT.

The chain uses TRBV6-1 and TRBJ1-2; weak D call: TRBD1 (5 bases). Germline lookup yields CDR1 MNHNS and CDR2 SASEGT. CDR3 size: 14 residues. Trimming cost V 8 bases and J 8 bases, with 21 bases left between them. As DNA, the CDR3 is TGTGCCAGCTCTCAGGGAAGGGGTACGCGAGGCTACACCTTC. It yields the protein CASSQGRGTRGYTF.

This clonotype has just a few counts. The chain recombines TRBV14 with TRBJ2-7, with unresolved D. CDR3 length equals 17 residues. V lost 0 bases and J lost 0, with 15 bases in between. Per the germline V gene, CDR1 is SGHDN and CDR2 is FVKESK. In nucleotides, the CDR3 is TGTGCCAGCAGCCAAGATTTCGGCACCCCACCCTCCTACGAGCAGTACTTC. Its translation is CASSQDFGTPPSYEQYF.

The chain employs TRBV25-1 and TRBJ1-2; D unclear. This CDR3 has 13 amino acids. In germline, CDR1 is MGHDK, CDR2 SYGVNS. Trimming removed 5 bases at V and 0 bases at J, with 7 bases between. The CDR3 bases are TGTGCCAGCAGTTTCCCCCCTAACTATGGCTACACCTTC. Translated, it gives CASSFPPNYGYTF.

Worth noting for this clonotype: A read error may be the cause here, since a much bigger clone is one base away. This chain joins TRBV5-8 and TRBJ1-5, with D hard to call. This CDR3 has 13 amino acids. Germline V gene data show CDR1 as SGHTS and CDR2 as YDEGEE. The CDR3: CASSWAVNQPRHF. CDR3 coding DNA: TGTGCCAGCAGCTGGGCCGTCAATCAGCCCCGGCATTTT.

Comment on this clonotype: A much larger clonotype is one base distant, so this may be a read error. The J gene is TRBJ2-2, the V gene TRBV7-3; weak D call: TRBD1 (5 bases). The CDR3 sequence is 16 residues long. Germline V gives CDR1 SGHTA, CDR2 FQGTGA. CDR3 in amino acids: CTSSLTRDRNTGELFF. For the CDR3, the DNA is TGTACCAGCAGCTTAACTCGAGACAGAAACACCGGGGAGCTGTTTTTT.

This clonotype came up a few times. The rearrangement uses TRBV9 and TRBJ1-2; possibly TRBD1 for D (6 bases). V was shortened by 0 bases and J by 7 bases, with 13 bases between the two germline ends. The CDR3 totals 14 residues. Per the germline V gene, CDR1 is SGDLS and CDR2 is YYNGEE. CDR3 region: CASSVADRTSGYTF. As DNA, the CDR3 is TGTGCCAGCAGCGTAGCGGACAGAACATCTGGCTACACCTTC.

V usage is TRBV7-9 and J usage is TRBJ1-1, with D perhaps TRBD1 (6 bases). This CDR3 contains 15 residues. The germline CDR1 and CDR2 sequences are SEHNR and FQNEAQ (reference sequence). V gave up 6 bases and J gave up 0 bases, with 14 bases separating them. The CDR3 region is CASRPPGVMNTEAFF. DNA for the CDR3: TGTGCCAGCAGACCCCCAGGGGTCATGAACACTGAAGCTTTCTTT.

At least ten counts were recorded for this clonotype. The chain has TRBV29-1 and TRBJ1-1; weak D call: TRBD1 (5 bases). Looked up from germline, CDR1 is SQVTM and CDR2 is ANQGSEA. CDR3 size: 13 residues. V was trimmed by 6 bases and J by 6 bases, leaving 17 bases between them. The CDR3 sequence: CSVEGGGTAEAFF. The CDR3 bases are TGCAGCGTCGAGGGTGGAGGGACGGCTGAAGCTTTCTTT.

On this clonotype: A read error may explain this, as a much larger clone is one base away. CDR3 coding DNA: TGTGCCAGCAGTGCCCAGATTGGTCAGCTCCAGCATTTT. Translation gives CASSAQIGQLQHF. V and J are TRBV6-4 and TRBJ1-5; D unresolved. CDR1 is MRHNA and CDR2 is SNTAGT in the germline V gene. The CDR3 length is 13 residues.

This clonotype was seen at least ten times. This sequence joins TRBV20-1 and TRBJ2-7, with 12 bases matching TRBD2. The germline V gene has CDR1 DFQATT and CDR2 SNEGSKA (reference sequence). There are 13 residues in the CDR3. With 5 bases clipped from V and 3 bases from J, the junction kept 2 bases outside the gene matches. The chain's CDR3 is CSAELAGGYEQYF. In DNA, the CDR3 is TGCAGTGCTGAACTAGCGGGGGGCTACGAGCAGTACTTC.